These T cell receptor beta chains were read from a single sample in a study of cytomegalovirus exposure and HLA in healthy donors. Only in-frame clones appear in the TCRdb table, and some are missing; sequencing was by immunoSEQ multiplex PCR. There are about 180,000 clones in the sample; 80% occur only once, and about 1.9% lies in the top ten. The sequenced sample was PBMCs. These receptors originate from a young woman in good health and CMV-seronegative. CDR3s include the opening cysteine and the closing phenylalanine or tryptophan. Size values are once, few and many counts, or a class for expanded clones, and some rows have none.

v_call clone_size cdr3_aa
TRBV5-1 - CASSPGPEGTEAFF
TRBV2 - CARQGNTTDTQYF
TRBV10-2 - CASSPTGTSYEQYF
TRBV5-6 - CASSLAYASTGVLSGYTF
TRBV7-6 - CASSERTGGSGEQFF
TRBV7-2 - CASSPQTGGNTIYF
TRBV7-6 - CASSSPVGTGEFAAAYEQYF
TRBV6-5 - CASRQGWDNSPLHF
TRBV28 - CASSFPNSGNTIYF
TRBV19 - CASATGNQNTEAFF
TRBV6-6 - CASSYDQAGSVAEAFF
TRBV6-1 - CASSASGTGNEKLFF
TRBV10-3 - CAISEYTETSGDMIEKLFF
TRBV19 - CASTEQGFDGYTF
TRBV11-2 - CASSLRGGGPTGELFF
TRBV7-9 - CASSFQGASNQPQHF
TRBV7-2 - CASSLDSLTWVYEQYF
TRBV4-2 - CASSQETSSYEQYF
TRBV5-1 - CASSLTGNSYEQYF
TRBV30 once CAWSRGQVNTEAFF
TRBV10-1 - CASSKDRGYEQYF
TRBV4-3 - CASSQGPRQDTQYF